Listed below are T cell receptor beta chains from one sample, sequenced in a study of cytomegalovirus exposure and HLA in healthy donors. Sequencing used immunoSEQ multiplex PCR; TCRdb keeps in-frame clones, though not all of them. The repertoire holds 80,000 to 130,000 clones, with more than 60% as singletons. The sequenced sample consisted of PBMCs. All receptors come from a woman aged 18-29 years in good health and CMV-seropositive. The CDR3 runs from the conserved cysteine through the conserved F or W. The order of the fields is D gene, clone size, J gene, V gene, CDR3 protein, CDR3 DNA. A D gene is named only where the DNA matches it firmly. Some rows mark clone size as missing; the rest say once, few, many or name a class of expanded clone.

>TRBD1|NA|TRBJ1-1|TRBV5-1
CASSLVEGANTEAFF
TGCGCCAGCAGCTTGGTAGAGGGGGCGAACACTGAAGCTTTCTTT
>TRBD2|NA|TRBJ2-1|TRBV10-3
CAISTSGKIYNEQFF
TGTGCCATCAGTACTAGCGGGAAGATCTACAATGAGCAGTTCTTC
>NA|NA|TRBJ2-1|TRBV5-6
CASSKQQASGEQFF
TGTGCCAGCAGCAAGCAGCAGGCGTCAGGTGAGCAGTTCTTC
>NA|NA|TRBJ2-5|TRBV27
CASSPGSKETQYF
TGTGCCAGCAGCCCGGGTTCGAAAGAGACCCAGTACTTC
>NA|NA|TRBJ2-3|TRBV4-3
CASILQGCTDTQYF
TGCGCCAGTATCCTACAGGGATGCACAGATACGCAGTATTTT
>NA|NA|TRBJ2-5|TRBV5-6
CASSIQTQETQYF
TGTGCCAGCAGCATACAGACCCAAGAGACCCAGTACTTC
>TRBD1|NA|TRBJ2-2|TRBV10-3
CAIRGQGNTGELFF
TGTGCCATCCGAGGACAGGGGAACACCGGGGAGCTGTTTTTT
>NA|NA|TRBJ2-7|TRBV6-1
CASSSLGGTYEQYF
TGTGCCAGCAGTTCTCTAGGGGGAACCTACGAGCAGTACTTC
>TRBD1|NA|TRBJ2-7|TRBV19
CASSRQGISYEQYF
TGTGCCAGTAGTCGACAGGGGATTTCCTACGAGCAGTACTTC
>TRBD1|NA|TRBJ1-6|TRBV28
CASTGDRGRENSPLHF
TGTGCCAGCACCGGGGACAGGGGGCGCGAGAATTCACCCCTCCACTTT
>NA|NA|TRBJ1-1|TRBV15
CATSQGGRTEAFF
TGTGCCACCAGTCAGGGTGGAAGGACTGAAGCTTTCTTT
>NA|NA|TRBJ2-5|TRBV7-2
CASSPTSSQETQYF
TGTGCCAGCAGCCCCACTAGCAGCCAAGAGACCCAGTACTTC
>NA|NA|TRBJ2-3|TRBV19
CASMREVGDTQYF
TGTGCCAGTATGAGGGAGGTGGGAGATACGCAGTATTTT
>TRBD1|NA|TRBJ2-1|TRBV15
CATSSFGTGGYNEQFF
TGTGCCACCAGCAGTTTCGGGACAGGCGGCTACAATGAGCAGTTCTTC
>NA|few|TRBJ1-1|TRBV4-1
CASSHSSGVEAFF
TGCGCCAGCAGCCACTCAAGCGGCGTAGAAGCTTTCTTT
>TRBD1|once|TRBJ2-7|TRBV29-1
CSVEKVGQGGYEQYF
TGCAGCGTTGAAAAAGTAGGACAGGGGGGTTACGAGCAGTACTTC
>NA|NA|TRBJ2-1|TRBV4-1
CASSQRINEQFF
TGCGCCAGCAGCCAGCGAATAAATGAGCAGTTCTTC
>NA|NA|TRBJ2-2|TRBV28
CASSLLLGGPGELFF
TGTGCCAGCAGTCTCCTTCTAGGAGGGCCCGGGGAGCTGTTTTTT
>NA|NA|TRBJ1-2|TRBV6-5
CASSNGVGYTF
TGTGCCAGCAGTAACGGGGTCGGCTACACCTTC
>TRBD1|NA|TRBJ1-3|TRBV7-9
CASSRDSGNTIYF
TGTGCCAGCAGCCGGGACAGTGGAAACACCATATATTTT
>TRBD2|NA|TRBJ2-1|TRBV10-3
CAISAQEAGGNEQFF
TGTGCCATCAGTGCCCAGGAGGCGGGAGGCAATGAGCAGTTCTTC
>NA|few|TRBJ2-7|TRBV11-2
CASRPAGTPSYEQYF
TGTGCCAGCAGACCTGCCGGGACACCCTCCTACGAGCAGTACTTC
>NA|NA|TRBJ2-5|TRBV6-1
CASSEGRNSRETQYF
TGTGCCAGCAGTGAAGGGAGGAATAGCCGGGAGACCCAGTACTTC
>TRBD2|NA|TRBJ2-7|TRBV10-3
CAISDLAAYEQYF
TGTGCCATCAGTGACCTAGCGGCCTACGAGCAGTACTTC
>NA|NA|TRBJ2-5|TRBV6-5
CASGLGSFLGTQYF
TGTGCCAGCGGCCTCGGGAGTTTTCTCGGGACCCAGTACTTC
>TRBD2|NA|TRBJ2-7|TRBV4-1
CASSQGYQGGGEQYF
TGCGCCAGCAGCCAAGGTTATCAGGGCGGGGGCGAGCAGTACTTC
>TRBD2|NA|TRBJ2-3|TRBV19
CASSVTSAGTQYF
TGTGCCAGTAGTGTCACTAGCGCAGGAACGCAGTATTTT
>NA|NA|TRBJ1-4|TRBV4-3
CASSQTPGLINEKLFF
TGCGCCAGCAGCCAAACACCGGGACTGATTAATGAAAAACTGTTTTTT
>NA|few|TRBJ2-1|TRBV10-1
CASSDRTNDEQFF
TGCGCCAGCAGTGACCGAACTAACGATGAGCAGTTCTTC
>NA|NA|TRBJ1-6|TRBV7-9
CASLSGGNSPLHF
TGTGCCAGCCTTTCGGGAGGGAATTCACCCCTCCACTTT
>TRBD1|NA|TRBJ2-1|TRBV10-3
CAISESTGGAYNEQFF
TGTGCCATCAGTGAGTCTACAGGGGGCGCATACAATGAGCAGTTCTTC
>TRBD1|NA|TRBJ1-1|TRBV6-5
CASSYGAGGLNTEAFF
TGTGCCAGCAGTTACGGGGCAGGGGGCTTGAACACTGAAGCTTTCTTT
>NA|NA|TRBJ1-2|TRBV7-8
CASSLGRVYTNYGYTF
TGTGCCAGCAGCTTAGGTCGGGTATATACTAACTATGGCTACACCTTC
>TRBD2|NA|TRBJ2-7|TRBV27
CASSSLPRLAGGPGQYF
TGTGCCAGCAGTAGTCTCCCCCGACTAGCGGGAGGGCCGGGGCAGTACTTC
>TRBD2|NA|TRBJ2-3|TRBV18
CASGLAQRASTDTQYF
TGTGCCAGCGGACTAGCGCAACGTGCTAGCACAGATACGCAGTATTTT
>NA|few|TRBJ1-1|TRBV6-5
CASTYRTEAFF
TGTGCCAGCACTTACCGCACTGAAGCTTTCTTT
>NA|NA|TRBJ2-5|TRBV5-1
CASSLSWGRETQYF
TGCGCCAGCAGCTTAAGTTGGGGCCGTGAGACCCAGTACTTC
>TRBD1|NA|TRBJ1-5|TRBV19
CASTSGQGTWQPQHF
TGTGCCAGTACCTCAGGACAGGGAACTTGGCAGCCCCAGCATTTT
>TRBD1|NA|TRBJ1-6|TRBV7-3
CASSFTGTGNSPLHF
TGTGCCAGCAGCTTCACCGGGACAGGGAATTCACCCCTCCACTTT
>NA|few|TRBJ2-5|TRBV5-1
CASHIPPKETQYF
TGCGCCAGCCATATCCCGCCTAAGGAGACCCAGTACTTC
>NA|NA|TRBJ2-4|TRBV7-6
CASSPRQGLAKNIQYF
TGTGCCAGCAGCCCCCGACAGGGACTTGCCAAAAACATTCAGTACTTC
>TRBD2|NA|TRBJ2-7|TRBV27
CASSLSGVAGGRSYEQYF
TGTGCCAGCAGTTTATCGGGGGTAGCGGGAGGGAGGTCCTACGAGCAGTACTTC
>NA|once|TRBJ1-1|TRBV5-1
CASSRGGENTEAFF
TGCGCCAGCAGTCGGGGGGGGGAGAACACTGAAGCTTTCTTT
>TRBD2|NA|TRBJ2-7|TRBV7-2
CASSLGLAGGYEQYF
TGTGCCAGCAGCCTCGGACTAGCGGGGGGGTACGAGCAGTACTTC
>NA|NA|TRBJ2-3|TRBV10-3
CAISEVKTSTDTQYF
TGTGCCATCAGTGAGGTGAAGACAAGCACAGATACGCAGTATTTT
>NA|NA|TRBJ2-5|TRBV5-1
CASSFHQEETQYF
TGCGCCAGCAGCTTCCACCAGGAAGAGACCCAGTACTTC
>TRBD2|NA|TRBJ2-4|TRBV27
CASSEAVSGRWAKNIQYF
TGTGCCAGCAGTGAGGCGGTTAGCGGGAGGTGGGCCAAAAACATTCAGTACTTC
>NA|NA|TRBJ2-4|TRBV10-3
CAISEKFTDIQYF
TGTGCCATCAGCGAGAAGTTCACGGACATTCAGTACTTC